This T cell receptor beta chain was captured in a study of cytomegalovirus exposure and HLA in healthy donors. Overall study findings and caveats: Some V segments (TRBV6-2 and TRBV6-3 among them) were excluded as indistinguishable.

About this clone itself: The antigen is not known.

Healthy bone marrow donors supplied every sample. The junction had 10 bases not matched to a gene; V was cut back by 8 bases and J by 1 base. Germline V CDR1 and CDR2: LNHNV, YYDKDF (reference sequence). CDR3 length equals 15 residues. It was with 60 Vbeta and 13 Jbeta primers that the PCR ran. Method: immunoSEQ multiplex PCR; TCRdb's copy keeps in-frame clones and lacks some. In total, the table holds about 120,000 clones. The rearrangement joins TRBV15 to TRBJ2-5, with 7 bases aligning to TRBD1. The TCR sequence derives from a man aged 25 to 40 in good health and CMV-seronegative. Sequencing was carried out using PBMCs. CDR3 DNA: TGTGCCACCTCCCCTGGGGGACAGACCCAAGAGACCCAGTACTTC. It yields the protein CATSPGGQTQETQYF.